This T cell receptor (beta chain) was sequenced during a study of blood T cell repertoires in COVID-19. About the research overall: The United States, Italy and Spain supplied acute and convalescent COVID-19 samples. The cDNA or gDNA used as material had been derived from T cells, B-cell-depleted T cells, or PBMCs.

The junction had 8 bases not matched to a gene; V was cut back by 4 bases and J by 2 bases. CDR3 length: 16 residues. Germline CDR1 is SGHDN and CDR2 is FVKESK. Measured with immunoSEQ multiplex PCR; TCRdb has only the in-frame clones, and not every one. The repertoire includes about 280,000 clones, approximately 85% of them detected once, and 11% sits in the top ten. The rearrangement uses TRBV14 and TRBJ2-3, with TRBD2 matching over 8 bases. The sequencing sample was made of peripheral blood. The receptor comes from a woman aged 70-85 years with acute or convalescent COVID-19. The DNA for the CDR3 is TGTGCCAGCAGCCTTCGGACGGGGGGGGCCACAGATACGCAGTATTTT. Translating it yields CASSLRTGGATDTQYF.